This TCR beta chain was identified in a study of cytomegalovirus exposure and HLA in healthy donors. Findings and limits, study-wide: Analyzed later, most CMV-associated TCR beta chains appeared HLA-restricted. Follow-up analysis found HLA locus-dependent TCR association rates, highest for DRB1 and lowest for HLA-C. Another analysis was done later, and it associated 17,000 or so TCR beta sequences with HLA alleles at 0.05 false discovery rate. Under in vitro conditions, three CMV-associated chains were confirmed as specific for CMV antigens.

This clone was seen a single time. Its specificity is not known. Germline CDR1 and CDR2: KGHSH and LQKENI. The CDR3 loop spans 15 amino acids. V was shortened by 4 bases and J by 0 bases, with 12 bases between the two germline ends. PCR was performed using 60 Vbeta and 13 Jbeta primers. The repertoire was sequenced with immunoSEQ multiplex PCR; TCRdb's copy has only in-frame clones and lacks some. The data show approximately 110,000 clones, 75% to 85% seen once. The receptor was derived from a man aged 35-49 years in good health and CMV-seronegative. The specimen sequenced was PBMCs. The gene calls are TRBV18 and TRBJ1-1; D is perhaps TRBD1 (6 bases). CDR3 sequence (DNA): TGTGCCAGCTCACTGGGGGACACTATGAACACTGAAGCTTTCTTT. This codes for CASSLGDTMNTEAFF.